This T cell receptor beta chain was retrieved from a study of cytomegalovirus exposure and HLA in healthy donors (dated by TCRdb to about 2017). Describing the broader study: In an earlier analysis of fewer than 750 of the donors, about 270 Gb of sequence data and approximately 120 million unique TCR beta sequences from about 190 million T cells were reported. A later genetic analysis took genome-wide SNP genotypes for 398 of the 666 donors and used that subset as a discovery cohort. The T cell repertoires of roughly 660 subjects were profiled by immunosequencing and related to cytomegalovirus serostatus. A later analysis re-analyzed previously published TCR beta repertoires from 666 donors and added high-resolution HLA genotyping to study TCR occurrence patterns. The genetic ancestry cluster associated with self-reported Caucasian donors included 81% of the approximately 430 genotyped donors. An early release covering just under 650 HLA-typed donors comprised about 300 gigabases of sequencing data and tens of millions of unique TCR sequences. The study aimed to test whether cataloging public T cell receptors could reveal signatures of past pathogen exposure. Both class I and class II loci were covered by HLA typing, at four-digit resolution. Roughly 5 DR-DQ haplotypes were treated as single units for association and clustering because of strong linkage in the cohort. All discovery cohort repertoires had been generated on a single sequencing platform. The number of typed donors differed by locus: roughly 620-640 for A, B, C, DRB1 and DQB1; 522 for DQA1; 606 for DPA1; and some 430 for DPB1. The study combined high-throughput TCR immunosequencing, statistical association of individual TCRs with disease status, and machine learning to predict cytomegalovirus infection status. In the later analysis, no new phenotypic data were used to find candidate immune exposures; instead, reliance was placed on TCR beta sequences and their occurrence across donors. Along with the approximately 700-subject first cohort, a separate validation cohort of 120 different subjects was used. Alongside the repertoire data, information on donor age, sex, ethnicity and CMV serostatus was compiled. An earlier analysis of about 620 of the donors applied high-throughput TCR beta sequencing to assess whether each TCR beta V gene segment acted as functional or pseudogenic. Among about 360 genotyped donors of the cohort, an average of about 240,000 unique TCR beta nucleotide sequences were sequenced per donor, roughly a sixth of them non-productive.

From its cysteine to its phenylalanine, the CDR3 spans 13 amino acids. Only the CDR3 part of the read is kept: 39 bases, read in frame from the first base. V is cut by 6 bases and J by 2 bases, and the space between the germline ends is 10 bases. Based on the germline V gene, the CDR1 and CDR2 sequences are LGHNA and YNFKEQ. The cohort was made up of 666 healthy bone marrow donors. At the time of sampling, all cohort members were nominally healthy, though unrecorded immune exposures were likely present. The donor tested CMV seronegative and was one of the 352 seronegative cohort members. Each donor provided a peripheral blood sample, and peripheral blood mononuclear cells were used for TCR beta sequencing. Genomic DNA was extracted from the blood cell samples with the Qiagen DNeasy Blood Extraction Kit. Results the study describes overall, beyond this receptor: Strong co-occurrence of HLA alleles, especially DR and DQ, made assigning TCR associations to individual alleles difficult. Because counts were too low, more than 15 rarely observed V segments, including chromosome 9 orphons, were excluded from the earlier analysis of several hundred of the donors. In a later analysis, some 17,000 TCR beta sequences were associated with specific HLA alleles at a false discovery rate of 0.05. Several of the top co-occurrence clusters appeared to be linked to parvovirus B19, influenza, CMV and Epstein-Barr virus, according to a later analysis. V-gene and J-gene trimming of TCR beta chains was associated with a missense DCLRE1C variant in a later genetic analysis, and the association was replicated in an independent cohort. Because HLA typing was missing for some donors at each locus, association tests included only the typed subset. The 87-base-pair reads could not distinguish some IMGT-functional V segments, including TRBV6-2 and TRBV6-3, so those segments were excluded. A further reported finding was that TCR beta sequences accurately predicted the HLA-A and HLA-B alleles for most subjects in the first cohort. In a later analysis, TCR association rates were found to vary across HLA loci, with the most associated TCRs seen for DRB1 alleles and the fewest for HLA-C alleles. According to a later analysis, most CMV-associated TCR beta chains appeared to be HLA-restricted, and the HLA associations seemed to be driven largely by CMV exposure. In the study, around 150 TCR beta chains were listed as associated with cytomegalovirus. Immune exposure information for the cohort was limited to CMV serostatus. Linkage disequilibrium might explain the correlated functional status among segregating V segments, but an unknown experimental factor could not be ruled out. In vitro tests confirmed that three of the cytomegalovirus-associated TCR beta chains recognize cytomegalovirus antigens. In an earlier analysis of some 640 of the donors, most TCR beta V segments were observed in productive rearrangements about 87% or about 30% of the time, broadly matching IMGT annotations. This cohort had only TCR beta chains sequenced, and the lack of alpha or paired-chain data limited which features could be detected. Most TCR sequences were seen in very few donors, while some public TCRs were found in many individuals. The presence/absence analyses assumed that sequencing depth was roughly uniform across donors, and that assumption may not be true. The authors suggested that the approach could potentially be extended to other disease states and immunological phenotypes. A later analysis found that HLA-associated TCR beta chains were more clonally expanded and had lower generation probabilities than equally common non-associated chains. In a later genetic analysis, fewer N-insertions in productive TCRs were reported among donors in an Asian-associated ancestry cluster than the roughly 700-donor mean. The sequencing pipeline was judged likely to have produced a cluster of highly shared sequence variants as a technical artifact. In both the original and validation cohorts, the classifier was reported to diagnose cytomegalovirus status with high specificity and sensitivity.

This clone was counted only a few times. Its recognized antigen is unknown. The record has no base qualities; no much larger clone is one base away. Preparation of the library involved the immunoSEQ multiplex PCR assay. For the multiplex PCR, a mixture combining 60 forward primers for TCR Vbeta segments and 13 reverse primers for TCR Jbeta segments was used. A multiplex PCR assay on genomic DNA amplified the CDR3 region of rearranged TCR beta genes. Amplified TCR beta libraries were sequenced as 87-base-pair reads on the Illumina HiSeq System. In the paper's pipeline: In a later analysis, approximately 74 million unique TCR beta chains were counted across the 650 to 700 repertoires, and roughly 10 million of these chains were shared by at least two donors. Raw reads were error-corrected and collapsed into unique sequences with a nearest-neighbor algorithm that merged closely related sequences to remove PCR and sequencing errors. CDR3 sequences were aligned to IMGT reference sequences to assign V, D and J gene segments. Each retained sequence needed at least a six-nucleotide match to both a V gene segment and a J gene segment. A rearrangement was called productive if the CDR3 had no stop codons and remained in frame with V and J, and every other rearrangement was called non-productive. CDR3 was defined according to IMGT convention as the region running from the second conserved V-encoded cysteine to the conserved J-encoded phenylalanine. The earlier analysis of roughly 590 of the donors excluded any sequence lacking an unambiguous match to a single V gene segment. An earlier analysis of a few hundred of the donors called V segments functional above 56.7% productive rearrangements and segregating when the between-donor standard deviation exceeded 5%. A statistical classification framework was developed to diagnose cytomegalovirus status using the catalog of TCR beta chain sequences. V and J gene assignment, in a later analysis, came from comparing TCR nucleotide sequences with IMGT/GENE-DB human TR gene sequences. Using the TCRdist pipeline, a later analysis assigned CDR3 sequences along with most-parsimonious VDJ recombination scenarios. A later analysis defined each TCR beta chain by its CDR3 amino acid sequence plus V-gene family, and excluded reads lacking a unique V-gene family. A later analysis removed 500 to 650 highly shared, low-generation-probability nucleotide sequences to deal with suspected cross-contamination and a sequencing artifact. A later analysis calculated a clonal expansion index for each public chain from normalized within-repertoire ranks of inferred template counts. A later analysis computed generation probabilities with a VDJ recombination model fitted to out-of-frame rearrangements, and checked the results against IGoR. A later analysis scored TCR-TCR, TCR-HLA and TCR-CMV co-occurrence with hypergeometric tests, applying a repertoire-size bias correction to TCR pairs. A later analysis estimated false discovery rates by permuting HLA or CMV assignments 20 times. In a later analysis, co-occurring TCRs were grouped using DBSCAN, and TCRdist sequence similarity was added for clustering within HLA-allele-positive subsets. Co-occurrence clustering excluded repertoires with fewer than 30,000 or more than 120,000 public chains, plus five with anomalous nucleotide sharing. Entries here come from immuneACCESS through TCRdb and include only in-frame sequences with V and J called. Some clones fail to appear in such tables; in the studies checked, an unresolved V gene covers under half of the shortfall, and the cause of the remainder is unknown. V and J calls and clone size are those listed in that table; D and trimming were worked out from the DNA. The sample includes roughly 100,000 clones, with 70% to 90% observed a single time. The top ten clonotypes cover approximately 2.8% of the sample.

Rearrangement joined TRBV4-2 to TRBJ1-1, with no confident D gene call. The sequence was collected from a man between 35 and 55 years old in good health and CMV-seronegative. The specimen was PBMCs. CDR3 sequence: CASRSGRNTEAFF. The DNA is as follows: TGTGCCAGCAGATCTGGGAGAAACACTGAAGCTTTCTTT.